This T cell receptor (beta chain) came from a study of siplizumab effects on memory and regulatory T cells. Study-wide results and caveats: Mappable alloreactive CD4+ clones averaged around 69% Treg-derived with siplizumab versus 26.9% in controls.

With respect to this clone: Its antigen is not known.

The table came from immunoSEQ multiplex PCR; TCRdb's copy has only in-frame clones and leaves some out. The sample lists 87,000 or so clones, 94% seen once, with 0.3% in the top ten. The length of the CDR3 is 13 residues. V dropped 3 bases and J dropped 0 bases, with 6 bases sitting between them. Germline V gene lookup returns CDR1 SGHRS and CDR2 YFSETQ. The chain is built from TRBV5-1 and TRBJ1-2; D unresolved. The sample consisted of non-Treg CD4+ T cells sorted from blood. The origin of this receptor is a human donor in good health. Here the CDR3 reads CASSSEANYGYTF. CDR3 in DNA: TGCGCCAGCAGCTCAGAAGCTAACTATGGCTACACCTTC.